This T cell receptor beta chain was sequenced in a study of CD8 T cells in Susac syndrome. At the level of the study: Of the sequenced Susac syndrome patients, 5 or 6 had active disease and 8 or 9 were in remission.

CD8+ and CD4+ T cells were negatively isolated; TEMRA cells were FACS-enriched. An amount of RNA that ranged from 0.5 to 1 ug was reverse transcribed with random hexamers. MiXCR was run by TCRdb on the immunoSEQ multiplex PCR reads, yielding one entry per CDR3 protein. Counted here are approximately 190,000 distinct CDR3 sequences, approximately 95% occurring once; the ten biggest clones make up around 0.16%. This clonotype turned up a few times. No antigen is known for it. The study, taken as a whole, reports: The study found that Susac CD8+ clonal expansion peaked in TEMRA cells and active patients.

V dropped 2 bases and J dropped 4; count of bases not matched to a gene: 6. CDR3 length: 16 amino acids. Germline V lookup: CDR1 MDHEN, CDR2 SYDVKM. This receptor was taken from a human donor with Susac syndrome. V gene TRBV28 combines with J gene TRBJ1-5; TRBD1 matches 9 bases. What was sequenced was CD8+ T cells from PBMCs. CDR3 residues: CASSLGFGQGNQPQHF. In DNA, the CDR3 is TGTGCCAGCAGTTTAGGTTTCGGACAGGGGAATCAGCCCCAGCATTTT.